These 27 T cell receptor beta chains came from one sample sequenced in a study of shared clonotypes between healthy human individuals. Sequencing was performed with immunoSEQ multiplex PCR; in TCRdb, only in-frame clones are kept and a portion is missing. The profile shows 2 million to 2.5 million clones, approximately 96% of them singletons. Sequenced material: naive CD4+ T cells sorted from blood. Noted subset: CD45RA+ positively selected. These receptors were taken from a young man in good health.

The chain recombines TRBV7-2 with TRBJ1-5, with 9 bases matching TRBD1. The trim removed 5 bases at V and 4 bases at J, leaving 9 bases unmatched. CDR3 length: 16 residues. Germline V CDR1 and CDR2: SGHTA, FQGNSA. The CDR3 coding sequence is TGTGCCAGCAGCCCCCAGGACAGGGGATGGAATCAGCCCCAGCATTTT. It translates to CASSPQDRGWNQPQHF.

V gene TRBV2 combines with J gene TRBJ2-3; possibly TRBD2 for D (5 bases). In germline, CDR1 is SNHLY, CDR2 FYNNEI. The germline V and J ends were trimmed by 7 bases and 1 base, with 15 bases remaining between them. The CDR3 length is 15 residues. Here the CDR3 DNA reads TGTGCCAGCACTCCTATAGGGAGCGGCACAGATACGCAGTATTTT. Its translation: CASTPIGSGTDTQYF.

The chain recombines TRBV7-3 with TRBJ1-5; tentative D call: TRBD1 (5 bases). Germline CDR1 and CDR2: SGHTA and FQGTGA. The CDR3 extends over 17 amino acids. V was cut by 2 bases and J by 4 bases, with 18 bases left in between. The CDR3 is CASSLPRRQGRNQPQHF. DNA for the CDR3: TGTGCCAGCAGCTTACCCCGTCGCCAGGGCAGGAATCAGCCCCAGCATTTT.

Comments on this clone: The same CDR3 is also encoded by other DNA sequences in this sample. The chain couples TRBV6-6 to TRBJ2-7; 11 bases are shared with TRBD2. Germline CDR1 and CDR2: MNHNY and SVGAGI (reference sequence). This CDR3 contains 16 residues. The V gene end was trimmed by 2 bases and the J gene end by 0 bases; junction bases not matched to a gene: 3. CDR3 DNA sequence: TGTGCCAGCAGTTACAGCCTAGCGGGGGGCTCCTACGAGCAGTACTTC. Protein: CASSYSLAGGSYEQYF.

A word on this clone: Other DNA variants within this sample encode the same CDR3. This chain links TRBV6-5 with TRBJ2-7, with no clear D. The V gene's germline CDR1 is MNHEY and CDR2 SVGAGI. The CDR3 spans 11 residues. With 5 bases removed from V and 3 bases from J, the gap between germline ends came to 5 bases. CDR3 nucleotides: TGTGCCAGCAGTAGAGACTACGAGCAGTACTTC. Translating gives CASSRDYEQYF.

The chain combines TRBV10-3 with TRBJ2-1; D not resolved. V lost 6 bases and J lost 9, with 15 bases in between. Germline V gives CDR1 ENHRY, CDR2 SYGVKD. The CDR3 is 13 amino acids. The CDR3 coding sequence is TGTGCCATCAGGGGGTTGGAATGGGGTGAGCAGTTCTTC. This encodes CAIRGLEWGEQFF.

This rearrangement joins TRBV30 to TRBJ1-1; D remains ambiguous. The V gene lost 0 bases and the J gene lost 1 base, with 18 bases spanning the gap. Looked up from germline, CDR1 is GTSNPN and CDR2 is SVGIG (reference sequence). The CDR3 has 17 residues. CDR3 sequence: CAWSVIRIGLKNTEAFF. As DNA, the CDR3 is TGTGCCTGGAGTGTCATCAGGATAGGGCTTAAGAACACTGAAGCTTTCTTT.

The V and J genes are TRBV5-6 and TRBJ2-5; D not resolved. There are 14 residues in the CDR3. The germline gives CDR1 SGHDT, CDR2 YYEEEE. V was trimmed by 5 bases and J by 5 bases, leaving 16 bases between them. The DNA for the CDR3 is TGTGCCAGCAGTTCGACAAGGGCTGGGGAGACCCAGTACTTC. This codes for CASSSTRAGETQYF.

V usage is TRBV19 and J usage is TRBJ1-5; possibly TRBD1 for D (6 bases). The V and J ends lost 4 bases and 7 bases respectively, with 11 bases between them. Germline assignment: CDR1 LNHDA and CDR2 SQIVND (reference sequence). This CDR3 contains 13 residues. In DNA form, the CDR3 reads TGTGCCAGTAGTAGGGCAGGGGAGCAGCCCCAGCATTTT. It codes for CASSRAGEQPQHF.

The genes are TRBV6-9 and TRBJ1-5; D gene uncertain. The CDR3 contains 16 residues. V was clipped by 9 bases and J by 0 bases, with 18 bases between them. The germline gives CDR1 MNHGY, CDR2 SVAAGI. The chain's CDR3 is CARSTETRYSNQPQHF. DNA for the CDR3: TGTGCCAGATCGACCGAAACTAGATATAGCAATCAGCCCCAGCATTTT.

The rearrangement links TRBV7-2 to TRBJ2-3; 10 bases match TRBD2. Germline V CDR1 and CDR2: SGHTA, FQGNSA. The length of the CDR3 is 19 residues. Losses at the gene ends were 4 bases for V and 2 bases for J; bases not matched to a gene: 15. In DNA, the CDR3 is TGTGCCAGCAGCTCGCTTAAAAAGACTAGCGGGTTACTCACAGATACGCAGTATTTT. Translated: CASSSLKKTSGLLTDTQYF.

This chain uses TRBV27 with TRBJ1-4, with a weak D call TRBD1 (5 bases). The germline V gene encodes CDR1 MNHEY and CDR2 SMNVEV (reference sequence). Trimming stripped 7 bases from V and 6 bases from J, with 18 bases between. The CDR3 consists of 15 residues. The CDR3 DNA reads TGTGCCAGCACCCAGCGGGGCAGAGCCGATGAAAAACTGTTTTTT. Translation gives CASTQRGRADEKLFF. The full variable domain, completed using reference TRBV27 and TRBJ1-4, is EAQVTQNPRYLITVTGKKLTVTCSQNMNHEYMSWYRQDPGLGLRQIYYSMNVEVTDKGDVPEGYKVSRKEKRNFPLILESPSPNQTSLYFCASTQRGRADEKLFFGSGTQLSVL.

The CDR3 loop is CASSVRTGPFQETQYF. The CDR3 region has the DNA TGTGCCAGCAGCGTCAGGACAGGACCCTTCCAAGAGACCCAGTACTTC. V is TRBV2 and J is TRBJ2-5; 7 bases are shared with TRBD1. V lost 6 bases, J lost 1 base, and 11 bases stayed unmatched. The CDR3 is made up of 16 amino acids. Germline loops: CDR1 SNHLY, CDR2 FYNNEI. Filled out from reference TRBV2 and TRBJ2-5, the complete variable domain reads EPEVTQTPSHQVTQMGQEVILRCVPISNHLYFYWYRQILGQKVEFLVSFYNNEISEKSEIFDDQFSVERPDGSNFTLKIRSTKLEDSAMYFCASSVRTGPFQETQYFGPGTRLLVL.

The CDR3 nucleotides are TGTGCCAGCACGCCTCCCGGCTCCTACGAGCAGTACTTC. Translation gives CASTPPGSYEQYF. V gene TRBV6-6 combines with J gene TRBJ2-7; D call uncertain. V lost 7 bases and J lost 0, with 10 bases in between. This CDR3 contains 13 residues. CDR1 and CDR2 (germline): MNHNY, SVGAGI (reference sequence).

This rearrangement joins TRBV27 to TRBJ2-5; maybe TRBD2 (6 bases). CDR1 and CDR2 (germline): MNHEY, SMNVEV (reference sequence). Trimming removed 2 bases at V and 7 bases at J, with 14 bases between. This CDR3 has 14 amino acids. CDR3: CASSLEEGTGTQYF. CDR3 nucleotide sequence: TGTGCCAGCAGTTTAGAGGAGGGGACGGGGACCCAGTACTTC.

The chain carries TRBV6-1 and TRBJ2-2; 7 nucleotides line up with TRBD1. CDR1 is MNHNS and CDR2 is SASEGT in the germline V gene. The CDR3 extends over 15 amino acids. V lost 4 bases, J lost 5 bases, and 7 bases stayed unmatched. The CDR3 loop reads CASSGWAGGTGELFF. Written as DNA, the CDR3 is TGTGCCAGCAGTGGCTGGGCAGGGGGTACCGGGGAGCTGTTTTTT.

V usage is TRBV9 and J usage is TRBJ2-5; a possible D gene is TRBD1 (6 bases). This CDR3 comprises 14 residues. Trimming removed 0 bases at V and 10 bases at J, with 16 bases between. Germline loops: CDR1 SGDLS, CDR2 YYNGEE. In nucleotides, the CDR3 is TGTGCCAGCAGCGTAGATCAGGGGCCCTATGACCAGTACTTC. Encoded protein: CASSVDQGPYDQYF.

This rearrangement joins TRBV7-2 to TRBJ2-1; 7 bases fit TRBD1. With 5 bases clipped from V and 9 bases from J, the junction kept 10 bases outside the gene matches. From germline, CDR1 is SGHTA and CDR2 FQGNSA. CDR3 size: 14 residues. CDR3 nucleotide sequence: TGTGCCAGCAGCAACTTTGACAGGGTTAGTGAGCAGTTCTTC. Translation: CASSNFDRVSEQFF. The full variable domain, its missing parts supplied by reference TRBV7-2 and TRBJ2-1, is GAGVSQSPSNKVTEKGKDVELRCDPISGHTALYWYRQSLGQGLEFLIYFQGNSAPDKSGLPSDRFSAERTGGSVSTLTIQRTQQEDSAVYLCASSNFDRVSEQFFGPGTRLTVL.

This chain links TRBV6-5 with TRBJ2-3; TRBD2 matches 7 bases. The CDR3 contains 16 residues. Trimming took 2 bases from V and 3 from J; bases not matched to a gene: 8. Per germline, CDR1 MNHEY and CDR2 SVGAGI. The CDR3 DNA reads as TGTGCCAGCAGTTACAGCAACGGGGGGTCAACAGATACGCAGTATTTT. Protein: CASSYSNGGSTDTQYF.

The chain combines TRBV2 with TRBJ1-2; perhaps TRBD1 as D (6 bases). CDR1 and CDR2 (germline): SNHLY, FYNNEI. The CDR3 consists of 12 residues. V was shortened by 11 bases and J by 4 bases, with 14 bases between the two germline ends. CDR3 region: CAGEGGIYGYTF. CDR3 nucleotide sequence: TGTGCCGGAGAAGGGGGAATCTATGGCTACACCTTC.

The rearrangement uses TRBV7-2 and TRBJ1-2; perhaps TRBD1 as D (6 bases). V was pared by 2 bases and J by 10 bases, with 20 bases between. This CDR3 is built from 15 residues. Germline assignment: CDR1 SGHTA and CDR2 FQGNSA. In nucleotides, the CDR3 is TGTGCCAGCAGCTTAAAAGCCGGGGGCTTGGGGGTCTACACCTTC. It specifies CASSLKAGGLGVYTF. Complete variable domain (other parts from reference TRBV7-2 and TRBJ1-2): GAGVSQSPSNKVTEKGKDVELRCDPISGHTALYWYRQSLGQGLEFLIYFQGNSAPDKSGLPSDRFSAERTGGSVSTLTIQRTQQEDSAVYLCASSLKAGGLGVYTFGSGTRLTVV.

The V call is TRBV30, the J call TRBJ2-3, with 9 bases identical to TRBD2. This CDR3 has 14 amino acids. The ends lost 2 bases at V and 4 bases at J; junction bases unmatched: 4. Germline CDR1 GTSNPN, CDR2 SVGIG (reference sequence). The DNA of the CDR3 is TGTGCCTGGAGTTTGGGCGGGGGGGCAGATACGCAGTATTTT. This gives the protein CAWSLGGGADTQYF.

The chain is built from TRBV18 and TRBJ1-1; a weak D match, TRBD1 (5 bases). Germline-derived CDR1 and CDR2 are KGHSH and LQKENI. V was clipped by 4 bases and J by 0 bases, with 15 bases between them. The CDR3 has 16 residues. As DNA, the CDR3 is TGTGCCAGCTCACGGGGCGTGGGGGTTATGAACACTGAAGCTTTCTTT. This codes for CASSRGVGVMNTEAFF.

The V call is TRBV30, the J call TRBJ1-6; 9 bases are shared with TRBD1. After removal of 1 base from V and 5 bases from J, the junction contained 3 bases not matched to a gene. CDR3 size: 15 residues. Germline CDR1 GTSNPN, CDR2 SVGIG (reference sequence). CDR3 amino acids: CAWSAGQGHNSPLHF. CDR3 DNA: TGTGCCTGGAGTGCGGGACAGGGCCATAATTCACCCCTCCACTTT.

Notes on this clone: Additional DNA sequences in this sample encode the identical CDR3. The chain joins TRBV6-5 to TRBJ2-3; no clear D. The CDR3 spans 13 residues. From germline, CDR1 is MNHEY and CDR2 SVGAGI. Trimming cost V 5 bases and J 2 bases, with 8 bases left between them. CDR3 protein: CASSRSFTDTQYF. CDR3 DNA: TGTGCCAGCAGTCGGAGTTTCACAGATACGCAGTATTTT.

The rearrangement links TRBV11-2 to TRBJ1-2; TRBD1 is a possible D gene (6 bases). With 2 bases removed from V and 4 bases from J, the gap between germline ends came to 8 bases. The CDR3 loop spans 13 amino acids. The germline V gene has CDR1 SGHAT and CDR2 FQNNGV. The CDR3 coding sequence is TGTGCCAGCAGCTTAACGGACAGCTATGGCTACACCTTC. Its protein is CASSLTDSYGYTF. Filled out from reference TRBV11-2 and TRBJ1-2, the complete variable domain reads EAGVAQSPRYKIIEKRQSVAFWCNPISGHATLYWYQQILGQGPKLLIQFQNNGVVDDSQLPKDRFSAERLKGVDSTLKIQPAKLEDSAVYLCASSLTDSYGYTFGSGTRLTVV.

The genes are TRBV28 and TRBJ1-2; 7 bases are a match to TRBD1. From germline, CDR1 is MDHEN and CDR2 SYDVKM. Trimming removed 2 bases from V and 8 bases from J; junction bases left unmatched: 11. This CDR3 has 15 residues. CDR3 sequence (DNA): TGTGCCAGCAGTTTAACGCACAGGGGCCTATGGGGCTACACCTTC. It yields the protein CASSLTHRGLWGYTF.